This T cell receptor beta chain appears in the sequencing data of a study of T cell responses to AZD1222 COVID-19 vaccine. Notes on the study in general: The number of AZD1222 recipients seropositive at baseline was only five or six. Spike was spanned by vaccine-associated CD4 TCRs, with dominance at 160-218 and 743-854.

Remarks on this clone: Antigen unknown.

The method was immunoSEQ multiplex PCR; TCRdb's version includes in-frame clones alone and lacks a portion of them. The sample consists of around 100,000 clones, around nine tenths of them appearing once. The CDR3 spans 16 residues. CDR1 is SGHVS, CDR2 FQNEAQ, per germline. The V end lost 1 base, the J end lost 6 bases, and 16 bases lay between the germline ends. The sample was peripheral blood, taken on day 0 of AZD1222 vaccination. The TCR comes from an adult in good health. The chain combines TRBV7-8 with TRBJ1-5, with D perhaps matching TRBD1 (5 bases). The CDR3 bases are TGTGCCAGCAGCTTAGGGAGTTCGGGGGGAGGTCAGCCCCAGCATTTT. This gives the protein CASSLGSSGGGQPQHF.